In its sample, the clone carrying this T cell receptor beta chain was seen once. Drawing of blood for sampling happened at baseline, at cycle 4 day 1, and at cycle 7 day 1. These data originate in a study of OX40 agonist ivuxolimab in advanced cancers. Study in general: The study gave patients intravenous ivuxolimab at 0.01 to 10 mg/kg every 2 weeks. Prior checkpoint blockade (anti-PD-1, anti-PD-L1 or anti-CTLA-4) was permitted; over 30% had it.

TCRdb keeps only in-frame clones here, not all; method: immunoSEQ multiplex PCR. The data contain tens of thousands of clones, about nine tenths of them singletons. This receptor was obtained from an adult with an advanced solid tumor such as melanoma, head and neck, liver or kidney cancer. The sample consisted of CD4+ or CD8+ T cells sorted from blood, taken in a trial of the OX40 agonist ivuxolimab.

In DNA form, the CDR3 reads TGTGCCAGCAGTTCCCTAGCGGCCTACTACGAGCAGTACTTC. It codes for CASSSLAAYYEQYF. This sequence joins TRBV27 and TRBJ2-7; 7 positions agree with TRBD2. Germline lookup yields CDR1 MNHEY and CDR2 SMNVEV (reference sequence). This CDR3 has 14 amino acids. J gave up 3 bases and V 4 bases, and 6 bases lay outside the gene matches.